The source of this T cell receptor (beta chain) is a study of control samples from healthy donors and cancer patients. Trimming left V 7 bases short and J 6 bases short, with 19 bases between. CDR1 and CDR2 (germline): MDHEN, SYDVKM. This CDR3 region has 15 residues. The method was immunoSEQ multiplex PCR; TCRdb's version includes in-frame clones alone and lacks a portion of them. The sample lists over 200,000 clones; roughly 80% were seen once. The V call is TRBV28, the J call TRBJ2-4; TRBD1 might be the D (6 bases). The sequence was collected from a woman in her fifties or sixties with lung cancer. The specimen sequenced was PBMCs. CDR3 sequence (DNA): TGTGCCAGCAACATTGCAAACAGGGATCCAAACATTCAGTACTTC. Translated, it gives CASNIANRDPNIQYF. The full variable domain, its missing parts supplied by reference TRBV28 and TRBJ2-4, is DVKVTQSSRYLVKRTGEKVFLECVQDMDHENMFWYRQDPGLGLRLIYFSYDVKMKEKGDIPEGYSVSREKKERFSLILESASTNQTSMYLCASNIANRDPNIQYFGAGTRLSVL.